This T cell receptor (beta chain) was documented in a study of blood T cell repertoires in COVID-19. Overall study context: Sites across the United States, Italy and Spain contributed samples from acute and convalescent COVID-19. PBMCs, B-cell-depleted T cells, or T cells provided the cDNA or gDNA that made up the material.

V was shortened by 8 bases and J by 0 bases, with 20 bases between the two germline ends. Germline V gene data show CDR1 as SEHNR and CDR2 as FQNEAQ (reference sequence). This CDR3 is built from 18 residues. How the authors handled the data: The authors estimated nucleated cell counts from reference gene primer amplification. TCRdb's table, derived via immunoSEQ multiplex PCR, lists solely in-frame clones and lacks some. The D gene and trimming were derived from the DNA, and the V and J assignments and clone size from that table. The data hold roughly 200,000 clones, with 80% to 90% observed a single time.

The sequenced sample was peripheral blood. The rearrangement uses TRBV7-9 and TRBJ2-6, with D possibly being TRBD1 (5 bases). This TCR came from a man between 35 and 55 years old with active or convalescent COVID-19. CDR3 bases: TGTGCCAGCGACATTTCCAGGGTAGTAGTCTCTGGGGCCAACGTCCTGACTTTC. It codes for CASDISRVVVSGANVLTF.